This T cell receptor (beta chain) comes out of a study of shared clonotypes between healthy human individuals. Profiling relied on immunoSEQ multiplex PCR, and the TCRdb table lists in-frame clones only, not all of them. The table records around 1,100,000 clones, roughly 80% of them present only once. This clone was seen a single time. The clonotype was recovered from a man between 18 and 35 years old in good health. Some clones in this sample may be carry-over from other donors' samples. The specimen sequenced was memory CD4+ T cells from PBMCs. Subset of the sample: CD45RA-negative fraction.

This chain's CDR3 is CASSEERESSYNEQFF. For the CDR3, the DNA is TGTGCCAGCAGTGAAGAGCGGGAGAGCTCCTACAATGAGCAGTTCTTC. This chain connects TRBV6-1 to TRBJ2-1; 8 bases match TRBD2. V dropped 1 base and J dropped 0; count of bases not matched to a gene: 2. Germline lookup yields CDR1 MNHNS and CDR2 SASEGT. CDR3 length: 16 amino acids.